These T cell receptor beta chains were read from a single sample in a study of T cell responses to AZD1222 COVID-19 vaccine. The repertoire was sequenced with immunoSEQ multiplex PCR; TCRdb's copy has only in-frame clones and lacks some. Here the sample spans some 96,000 clones, around nine tenths being singletons. The source material was peripheral blood, sampled on day 0 of AZD1222 vaccination. The receptors derive from an adult in good health. Each CDR3 is given with its conserved first and last residue. D genes are given only for firm matches. The listing skips clone size in some rows; elsewhere it reads once, few, many or a size class.

j_gene: TRBJ2-1; d_gene: .; v_gene: TRBV11-3; abundance: .; CDR3aa: CASSLMFGGRVHEQFF; CDR3nt: TGTGCCAGCAGCTTAATGTTCGGGGGCAGGGTCCATGAGCAGTTCTTC
j_gene: TRBJ1-2; d_gene: .; v_gene: TRBV6-5; abundance: few; CDR3aa: CASSFTAANYGYTF; CDR3nt: TGTGCCAGCAGTTTTACAGCTGCTAACTATGGCTACACCTTC
j_gene: TRBJ2-7; d_gene: .; v_gene: TRBV27; abundance: .; CDR3aa: CASSFAGTYEQYF; CDR3nt: TGTGCCAGCAGTTTTGCCGGAACCTACGAGCAGTACTTC
j_gene: TRBJ1-3; d_gene: .; v_gene: TRBV10-2; abundance: few; CDR3aa: CASSGPAGNTIYF; CDR3nt: TGCGCCAGCAGTGGGCCTGCTGGAAACACCATATATTTT
j_gene: TRBJ2-3; d_gene: .; v_gene: TRBV11-2; abundance: once; CDR3aa: CASSPPDFTQYF; CDR3nt: TGTGCCAGCAGCCCCCCCGACTTTACGCAGTATTTT
j_gene: TRBJ2-3; d_gene: TRBD2; v_gene: TRBV2; abundance: .; CDR3aa: CASSESSGADTQYF; CDR3nt: TGTGCCAGCAGTGAATCGAGCGGGGCAGATACGCAGTATTTT
j_gene: TRBJ2-1; d_gene: .; v_gene: TRBV4-3; abundance: once; CDR3aa: CASSQREDNEQFF; CDR3nt: TGCGCCAGCAGCCAAAGAGAAGACAATGAGCAGTTCTTC
j_gene: TRBJ1-5; d_gene: .; v_gene: TRBV5-5; abundance: .; CDR3aa: CASSLWGGQPQHF; CDR3nt: TGTGCCAGCAGCTTGTGGGGAGGACAGCCCCAGCATTTT
j_gene: TRBJ1-6; d_gene: .; v_gene: TRBV18; abundance: few; CDR3aa: CASSPFNPGGNNSPLHF; CDR3nt: TGTGCCAGCTCACCCTTCAATCCAGGAGGAAATAATTCACCCCTCCACTTT
j_gene: TRBJ2-7; d_gene: TRBD2; v_gene: TRBV5-1; abundance: .; CDR3aa: CASSGGTSGQVYEQYF; CDR3nt: TGCGCCAGCAGCGGAGGGACTAGCGGGCAGGTCTACGAGCAGTACTTC
j_gene: TRBJ1-6; d_gene: TRBD1; v_gene: TRBV2; abundance: .; CDR3aa: CASSEWTGWEPLHF; CDR3nt: TGTGCCAGCAGTGAGTGGACAGGGTGGGAACCCCTCCACTTT
j_gene: TRBJ1-1; d_gene: .; v_gene: TRBV6-2/TRBV6-3; abundance: .; CDR3aa: CASSQGAGPFF; CDR3nt: TGTGCCAGCAGTCAAGGGGCGGGGCCTTTCTTT
j_gene: TRBJ2-2; d_gene: .; v_gene: TRBV6-4; abundance: few; CDR3aa: CASSDSTGELFF; CDR3nt: TGTGCCAGCAGTGACTCAACCGGGGAGCTGTTTTTT
j_gene: TRBJ2-1; d_gene: .; v_gene: TRBV4-3; abundance: .; CDR3aa: CASSAMGDEQFF; CDR3nt: TGCGCCAGCAGCGCAATGGGGGATGAGCAGTTCTTC
j_gene: TRBJ1-4; d_gene: .; v_gene: TRBV25-1; abundance: .; CDR3aa: CASTLGGKLFF; CDR3nt: TGTGCCAGCACCCTTGGGGGGAAACTGTTTTTT
j_gene: TRBJ1-1; d_gene: .; v_gene: TRBV4-3; abundance: .; CDR3aa: CASSQDGTGDTEAFF; CDR3nt: TGCGCCAGCAGCCAAGATGGGACGGGAGACACTGAAGCTTTCTTT
j_gene: TRBJ1-2; d_gene: TRBD1; v_gene: TRBV29-1; abundance: .; CDR3aa: CSVTGQGANGYTF; CDR3nt: TGCAGCGTTACGGGACAGGGGGCGAATGGCTACACCTTC
j_gene: TRBJ2-3; d_gene: TRBD2; v_gene: TRBV7-6; abundance: .; CDR3aa: CASSLEPSGGPTDTQYF; CDR3nt: TGTGCCAGCAGCTTAGAACCTAGCGGGGGCCCCACAGATACGCAGTATTTT